Judged by abundance, the clone carrying this T cell receptor beta chain is large. This record comes from a study of tumor T cells in aggressive B-cell lymphoma. This CDR3 contains 16 residues. V trimming: 0 bases; J trimming: 10 bases; junction bases outside the gene matches: 8. The V gene's germline CDR1 is LNHNV and CDR2 YYDKDF (reference sequence). Clones were sequenced by immunoSEQ multiplex PCR, and TCRdb holds only the in-frame ones, with some missing. This sample has about 3,100 clones, with approximately 82% found just once. This TCR was recovered from an adult with diffuse large B cell lymphoma. The sample taken for sequencing was tumor tissue. The chain couples TRBV15 to TRBJ1-4, with TRBD1 matching over 10 bases. The CDR3 here is CATSRDSGTGVRKLFF. CDR3 bases: TGTGCCACCAGCAGAGATTCCGGGACAGGGGTTCGAAAACTGTTTTTT.